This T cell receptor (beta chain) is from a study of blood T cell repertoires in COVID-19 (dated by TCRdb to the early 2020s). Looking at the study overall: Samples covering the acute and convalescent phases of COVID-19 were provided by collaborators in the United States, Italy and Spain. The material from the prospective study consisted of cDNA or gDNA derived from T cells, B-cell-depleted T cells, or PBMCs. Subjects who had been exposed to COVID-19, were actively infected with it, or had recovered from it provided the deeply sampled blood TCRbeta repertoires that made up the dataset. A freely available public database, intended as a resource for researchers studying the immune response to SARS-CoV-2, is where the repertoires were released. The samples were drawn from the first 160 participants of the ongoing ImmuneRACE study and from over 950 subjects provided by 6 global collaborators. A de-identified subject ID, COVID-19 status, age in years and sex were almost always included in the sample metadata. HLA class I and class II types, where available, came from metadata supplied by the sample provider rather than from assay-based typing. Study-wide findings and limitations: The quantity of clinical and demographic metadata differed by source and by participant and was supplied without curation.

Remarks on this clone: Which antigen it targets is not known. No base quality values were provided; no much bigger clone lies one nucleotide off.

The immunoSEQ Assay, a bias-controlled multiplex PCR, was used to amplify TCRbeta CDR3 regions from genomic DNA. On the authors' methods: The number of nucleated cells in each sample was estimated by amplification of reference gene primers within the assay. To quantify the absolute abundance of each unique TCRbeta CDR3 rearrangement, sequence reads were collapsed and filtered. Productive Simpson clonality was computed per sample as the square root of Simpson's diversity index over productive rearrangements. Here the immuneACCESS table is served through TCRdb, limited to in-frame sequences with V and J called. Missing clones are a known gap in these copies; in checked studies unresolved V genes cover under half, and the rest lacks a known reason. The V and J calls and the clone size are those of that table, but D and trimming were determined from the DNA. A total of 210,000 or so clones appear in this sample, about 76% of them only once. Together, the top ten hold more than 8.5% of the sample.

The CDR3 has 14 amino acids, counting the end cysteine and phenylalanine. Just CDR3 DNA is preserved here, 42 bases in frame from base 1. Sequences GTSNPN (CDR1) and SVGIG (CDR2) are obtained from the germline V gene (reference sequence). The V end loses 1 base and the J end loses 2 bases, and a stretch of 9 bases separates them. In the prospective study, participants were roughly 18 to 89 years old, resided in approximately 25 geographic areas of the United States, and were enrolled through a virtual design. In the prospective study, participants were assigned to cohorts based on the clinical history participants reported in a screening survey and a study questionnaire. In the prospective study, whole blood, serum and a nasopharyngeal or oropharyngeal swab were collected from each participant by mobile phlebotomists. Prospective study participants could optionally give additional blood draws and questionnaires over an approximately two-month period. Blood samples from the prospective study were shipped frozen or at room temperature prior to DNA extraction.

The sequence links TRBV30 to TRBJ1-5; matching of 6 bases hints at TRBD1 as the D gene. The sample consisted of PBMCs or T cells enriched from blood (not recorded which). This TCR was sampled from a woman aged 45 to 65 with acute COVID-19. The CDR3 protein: CAWSAGARNQPQHF. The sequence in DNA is TGTGCCTGGAGTGCAGGGGCACGCAATCAGCCCCAGCATTTT.